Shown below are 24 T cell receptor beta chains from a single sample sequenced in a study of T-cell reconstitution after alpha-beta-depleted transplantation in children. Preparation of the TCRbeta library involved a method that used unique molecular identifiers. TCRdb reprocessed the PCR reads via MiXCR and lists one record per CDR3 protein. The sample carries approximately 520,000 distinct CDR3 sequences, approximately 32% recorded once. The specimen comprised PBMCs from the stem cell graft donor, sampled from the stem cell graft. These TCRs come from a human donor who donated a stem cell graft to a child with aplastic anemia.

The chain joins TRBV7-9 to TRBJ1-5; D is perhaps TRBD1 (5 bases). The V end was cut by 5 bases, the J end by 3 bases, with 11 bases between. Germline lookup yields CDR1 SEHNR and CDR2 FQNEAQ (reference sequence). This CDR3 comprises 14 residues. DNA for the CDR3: TGTGCCAGCAGCGCGACAGAGGCCAATCAGCCCCAGCATTTT. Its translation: CASSATEANQPQHF.

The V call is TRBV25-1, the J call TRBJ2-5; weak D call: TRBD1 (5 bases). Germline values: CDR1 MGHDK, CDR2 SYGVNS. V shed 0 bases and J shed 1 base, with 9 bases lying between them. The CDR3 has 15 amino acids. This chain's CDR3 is CASSEYKGVQETQYF. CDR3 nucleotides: TGTGCCAGCAGTGAATATAAAGGGGTCCAAGAGACCCAGTACTTC.

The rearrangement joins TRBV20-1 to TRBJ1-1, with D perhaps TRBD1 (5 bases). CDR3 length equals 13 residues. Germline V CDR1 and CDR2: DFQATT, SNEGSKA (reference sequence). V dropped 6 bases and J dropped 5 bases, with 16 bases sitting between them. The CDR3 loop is CSAKIGGGTEAFF. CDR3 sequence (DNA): TGCAGTGCCAAAATTGGGGGAGGTACTGAAGCTTTCTTT.

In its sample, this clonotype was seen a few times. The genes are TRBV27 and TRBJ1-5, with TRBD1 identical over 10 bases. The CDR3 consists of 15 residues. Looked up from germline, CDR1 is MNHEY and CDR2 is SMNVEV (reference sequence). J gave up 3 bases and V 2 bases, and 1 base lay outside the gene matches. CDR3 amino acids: CASSLGTGVNQPQHF. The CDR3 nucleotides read TGTGCCAGCAGTTTAGGGACAGGGGTCAATCAGCCCCAGCATTTT.

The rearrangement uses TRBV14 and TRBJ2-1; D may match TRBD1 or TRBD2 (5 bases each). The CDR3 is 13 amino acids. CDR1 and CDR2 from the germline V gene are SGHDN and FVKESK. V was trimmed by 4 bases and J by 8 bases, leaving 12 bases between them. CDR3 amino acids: CASSPVRGDEQFF. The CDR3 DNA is TGTGCCAGCAGCCCTGTTCGAGGGGATGAGCAGTTCTTC.

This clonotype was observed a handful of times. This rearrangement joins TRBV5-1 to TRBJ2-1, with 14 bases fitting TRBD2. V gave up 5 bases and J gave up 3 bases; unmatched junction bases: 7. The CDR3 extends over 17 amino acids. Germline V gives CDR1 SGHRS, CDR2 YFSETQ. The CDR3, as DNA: TGCGCCAGCAGATCCGGGACTAGCGGGAGTATCTACAATGAGCAGTTCTTC. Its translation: CASRSGTSGSIYNEQFF.

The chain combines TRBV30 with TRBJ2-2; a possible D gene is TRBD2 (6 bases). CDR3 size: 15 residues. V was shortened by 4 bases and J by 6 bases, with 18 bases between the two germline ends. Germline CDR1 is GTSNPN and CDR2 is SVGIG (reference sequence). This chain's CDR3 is CAWMRGTYLAGELFF. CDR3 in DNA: TGTGCCTGGATGCGGGGAACTTATTTGGCCGGGGAGCTGTTTTTT.

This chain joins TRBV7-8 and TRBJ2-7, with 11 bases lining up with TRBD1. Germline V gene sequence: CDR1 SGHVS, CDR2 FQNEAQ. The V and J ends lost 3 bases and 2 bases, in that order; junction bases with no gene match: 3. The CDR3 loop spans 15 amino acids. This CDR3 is CASSFAGQGAYEQYV. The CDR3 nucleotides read TGTGCCAGCAGCTTCGCGGGACAGGGGGCCTACGAGCAGTACGTC.

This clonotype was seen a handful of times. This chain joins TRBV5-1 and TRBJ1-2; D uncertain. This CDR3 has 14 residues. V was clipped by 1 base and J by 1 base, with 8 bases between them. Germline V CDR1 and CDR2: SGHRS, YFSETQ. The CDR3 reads CASSLSSDNYGYTF. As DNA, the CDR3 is TGCGCCAGCAGCTTGTCGTCCGATAACTATGGCTACACCTTC.

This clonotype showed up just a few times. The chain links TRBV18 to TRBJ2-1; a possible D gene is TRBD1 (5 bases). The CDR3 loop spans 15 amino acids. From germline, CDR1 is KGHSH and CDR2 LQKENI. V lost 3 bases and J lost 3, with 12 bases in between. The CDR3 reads CASSPRQQYYNEQFF. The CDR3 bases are TGTGCCAGCTCACCCAGACAGCAGTACTACAATGAGCAGTTCTTC. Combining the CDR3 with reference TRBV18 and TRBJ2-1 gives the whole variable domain NAGVMQNPRHLVRRRGQEARLRCSPMKGHSHVYWYRQLPEEGLKFMVYLQKENIIDESGMPKERFSAEFPKEGPSILRIQQVVRGDSAAYFCASSPRQQYYNEQFFGPGTRLTVL.

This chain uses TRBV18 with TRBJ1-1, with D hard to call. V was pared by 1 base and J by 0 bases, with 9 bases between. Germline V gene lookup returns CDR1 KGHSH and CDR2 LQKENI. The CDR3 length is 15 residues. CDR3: CASSPLAGVNTEAFF. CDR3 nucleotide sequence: TGTGCCAGCTCACCACTGGCAGGAGTGAACACTGAAGCTTTCTTT. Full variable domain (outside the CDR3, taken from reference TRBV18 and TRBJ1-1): NAGVMQNPRHLVRRRGQEARLRCSPMKGHSHVYWYRQLPEEGLKFMVYLQKENIIDESGMPKERFSAEFPKEGPSILRIQQVVRGDSAAYFCASSPLAGVNTEAFFGQGTRLTVV.

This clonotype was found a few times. The CDR3 DNA reads as TGCGCCAGCAGCGACTCTATCGAGACCCAGTACTTC. It yields the protein CASSDSIETQYF. V and J are TRBV10-1 and TRBJ2-5; D gene unclear. From germline, CDR1 is WNHNN and CDR2 SYGVQD (reference sequence). The CDR3 loop spans 12 amino acids. V lost 6 bases and J 5 bases, leaving 10 bases between the germline ends.

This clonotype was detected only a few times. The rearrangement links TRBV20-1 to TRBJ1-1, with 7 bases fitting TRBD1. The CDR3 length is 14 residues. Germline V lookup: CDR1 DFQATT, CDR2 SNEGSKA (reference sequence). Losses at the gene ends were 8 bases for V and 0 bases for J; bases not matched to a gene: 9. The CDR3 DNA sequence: TGCAGTCCGACCGGGACAGCGATGAACACTGAAGCTTTCTTT. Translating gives CSPTGTAMNTEAFF.

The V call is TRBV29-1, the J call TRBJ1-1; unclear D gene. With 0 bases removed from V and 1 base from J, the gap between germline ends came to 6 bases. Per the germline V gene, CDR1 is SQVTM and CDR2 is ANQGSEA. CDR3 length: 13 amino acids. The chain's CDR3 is CSVEDRKNTEAFF. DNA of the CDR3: TGCAGCGTTGAAGATCGGAAGAACACTGAAGCTTTCTTT. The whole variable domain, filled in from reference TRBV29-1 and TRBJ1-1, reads SAVISQKPSRDICQRGTSLTIQCQVDSQVTMMFWYRQQPGQSLTLIATANQGSEATYESGFVIDKFPISRPNLTFSTLTVSNMSPEDSSIYLCSVEDRKNTEAFFGQGTRLTVV.

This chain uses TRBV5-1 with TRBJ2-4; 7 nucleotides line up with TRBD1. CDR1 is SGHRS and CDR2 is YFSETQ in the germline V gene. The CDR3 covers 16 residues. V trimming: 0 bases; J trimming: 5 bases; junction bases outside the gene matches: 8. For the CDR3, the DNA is TGCGCCAGCAGCTTGGTGGGGCGGACAGGTGAAAACATTCAGTACTTC. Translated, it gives CASSLVGRTGENIQYF.

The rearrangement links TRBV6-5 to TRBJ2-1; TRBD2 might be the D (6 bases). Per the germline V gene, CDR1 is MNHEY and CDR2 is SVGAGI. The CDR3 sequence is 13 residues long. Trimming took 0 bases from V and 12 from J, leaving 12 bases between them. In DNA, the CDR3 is TGTGCCAGCAGTTACTCCTTAGCGGAGGGGCAGTTCTTC. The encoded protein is CASSYSLAEGQFF.

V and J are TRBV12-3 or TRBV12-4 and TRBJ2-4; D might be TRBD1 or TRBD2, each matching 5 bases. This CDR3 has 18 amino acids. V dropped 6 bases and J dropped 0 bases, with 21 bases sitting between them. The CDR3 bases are TGTGCCAGCAGAACCGGGACCCTGAAAGGGCTAGCCAAAAACATTCAGTACTTC. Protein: CASRTGTLKGLAKNIQYF.

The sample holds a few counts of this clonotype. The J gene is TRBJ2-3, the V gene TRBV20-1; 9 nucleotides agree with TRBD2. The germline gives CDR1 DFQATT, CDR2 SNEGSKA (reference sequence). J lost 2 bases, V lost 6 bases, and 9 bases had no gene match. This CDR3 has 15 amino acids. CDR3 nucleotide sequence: TGCAGTGCCTACACAGCGGGAGGCCACACAGATACGCAGTATTTT. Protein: CSAYTAGGHTDTQYF.

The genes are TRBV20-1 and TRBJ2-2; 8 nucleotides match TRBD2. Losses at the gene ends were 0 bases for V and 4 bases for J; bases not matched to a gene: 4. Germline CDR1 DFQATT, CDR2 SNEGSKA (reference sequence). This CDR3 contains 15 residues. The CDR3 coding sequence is TGCAGTGCTAGAGAGAGCGGGAGAGTCACCGGGGAGCTGTTTTTT. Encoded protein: CSARESGRVTGELFF.

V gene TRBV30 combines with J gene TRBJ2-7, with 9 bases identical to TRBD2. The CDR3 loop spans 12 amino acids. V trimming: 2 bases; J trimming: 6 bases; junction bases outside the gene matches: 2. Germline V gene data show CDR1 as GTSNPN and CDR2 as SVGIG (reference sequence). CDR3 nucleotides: TGTGCCTGGAGTCGAGCGGGAGGCGAGCAGTACTTC. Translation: CAWSRAGGEQYF.

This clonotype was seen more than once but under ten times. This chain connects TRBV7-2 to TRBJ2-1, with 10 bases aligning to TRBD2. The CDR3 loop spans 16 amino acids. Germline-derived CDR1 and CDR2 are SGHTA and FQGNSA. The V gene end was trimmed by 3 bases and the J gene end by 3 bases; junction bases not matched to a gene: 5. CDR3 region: CASSFAASGSYNEQFF. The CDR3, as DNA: TGTGCCAGCAGCTTCGCAGCTAGCGGGAGCTACAATGAGCAGTTCTTC.

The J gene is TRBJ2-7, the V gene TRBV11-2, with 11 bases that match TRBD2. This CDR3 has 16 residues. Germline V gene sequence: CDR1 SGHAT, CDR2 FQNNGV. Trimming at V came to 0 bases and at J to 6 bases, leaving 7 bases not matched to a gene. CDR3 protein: CASSLDLAGGSGEQYF. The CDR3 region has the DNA TGTGCCAGCAGCTTAGATCTAGCGGGAGGTTCGGGCGAGCAGTACTTC.

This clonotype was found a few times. The CDR3 bases are TGCAGCGCCGAAAAAGCGGGGGTGAGCCCAGATACGCAGTATTTT. Amino acid sequence: CSAEKAGVSPDTQYF. The chain combines TRBV29-1 with TRBJ2-3; 8 bases agree with TRBD2. CDR1 SQVTM and CDR2 ANQGSEA come from the germline V gene. V lost 7 bases and J lost 4; bases outside the gene matches: 13. This CDR3 has 15 amino acids.

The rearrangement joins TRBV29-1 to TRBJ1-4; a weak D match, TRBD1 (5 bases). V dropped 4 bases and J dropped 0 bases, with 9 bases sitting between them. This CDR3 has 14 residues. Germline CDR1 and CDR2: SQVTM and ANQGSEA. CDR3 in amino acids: CSVAQGSTNEKLFF. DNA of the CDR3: TGCAGCGTTGCCCAGGGTTCAACTAATGAAAAACTGTTTTTT.